What follows are 16 T cell receptor beta chains derived from one specimen sequenced in a study of control samples from healthy donors and cancer patients. Generated by immunoSEQ multiplex PCR, the TCRdb table keeps only in-frame clones and is missing some. The repertoire holds 120,000 or so clones, with more than 75% as singletons. The specimen was blood. The receptors here all came from a man in his sixties in good health.

Written as DNA, the CDR3 is TGTGCCAGCTCATCGGGTCCCCCAAGGGCTGGAAACACCATATATTTT. Protein: CASSSGPPRAGNTIYF. The chain uses TRBV18 and TRBJ1-3; no clear D. CDR1 and CDR2 (germline): KGHSH, LQKENI. Trimming took 5 bases from V and 2 from J, leaving 16 bases between them. There are 16 residues in the CDR3.

This chain joins TRBV19 and TRBJ1-4, with TRBD1 matching over 9 bases. Germline V gene lookup returns CDR1 LNHDA and CDR2 SQIVND (reference sequence). J gave up 8 bases and V 6 bases, and 13 bases lay outside the gene matches. This CDR3 spans 16 amino acids. CDR3 sequence reads: CASSLRPGTGKEKLFF. CDR3 bases: TGTGCCAGTAGCCTTCGCCCCGGGACAGGGAAAGAAAAACTGTTTTTT.

This chain uses TRBV5-1 with TRBJ1-6; no definite D call. V was cut by 2 bases and J by 2 bases, with 14 bases left in between. The CDR3 loop spans 17 amino acids. The germline gives CDR1 SGHRS, CDR2 YFSETQ. The DNA of the CDR3 is TGCGCCAGCAGCTTATCTCTCGGTAATACCTATAATTCACCCCTCCACTTT. Translating it yields CASSLSLGNTYNSPLHF.

The chain uses TRBV5-1 and TRBJ1-4; TRBD1 matches 7 bases. V dropped 4 bases and J dropped 0; count of bases not matched to a gene: 6. CDR1 is SGHRS and CDR2 is YFSETQ in the germline V gene. The CDR3 sequence is 16 residues long. CDR3 sequence reads: CASSPGQDSTNEKLFF. The CDR3 DNA reads TGCGCCAGCAGCCCCGGACAGGACTCAACTAATGAAAAACTGTTTTTT.

CDR3 amino acids: CASSLGDRGLTYF. The CDR3 nucleotides read TGTGCCAGCAGTTTGGGAGACAGGGGGCTAACGTACTTC. The J gene is TRBJ2-7, the V gene TRBV28; 10 nucleotides align to TRBD1. CDR1 is MDHEN, CDR2 SYDVKM, per germline. V shed 3 bases and J 12 bases; nucleotides not matched to a gene: 8. The CDR3 has 13 residues.

The chain joins TRBV4-3 to TRBJ2-3; D is ambiguous. The ends were cut back, 0 bases at V and 2 bases at J, with 12 bases in the middle. The CDR3 is made up of 16 amino acids. CDR1 is LGHNA, CDR2 YSLEER, per germline. CDR3 DNA sequence: TGCGCCAGCAGCCAAGACACGTGGGTATCCACAGATACGCAGTATTTT. This codes for CASSQDTWVSTDTQYF.

This chain connects TRBV4-1 to TRBJ1-4, with TRBD1 matching over 9 bases. This CDR3 spans 17 amino acids. Germline lookup yields CDR1 MGHRA and CDR2 YSYEKL. Unmatched junction bases numbered 12, after V lost 3 bases and J lost 7 bases. The CDR3: CASSHGNRGLTGEKLFF. The CDR3, as DNA: TGCGCCAGCAGCCATGGTAACAGGGGGCTCACAGGTGAAAAACTGTTTTTT.

This chain connects TRBV18 to TRBJ2-3, with D perhaps TRBD2 (6 bases). Germline V lookup: CDR1 KGHSH, CDR2 LQKENI. V shed 0 bases and J shed 6 bases, with 13 bases lying between them. The CDR3 extends over 15 amino acids. The CDR3 DNA is TGTGCCAGCTCACCACCGACCGGGGGATCGGATACGCAGTATTTT. The encoded protein is CASSPPTGGSDTQYF.

This rearrangement joins TRBV3-1 (or the pseudogene TRBV3-2) to TRBJ1-6; perhaps TRBD1 as D (5 bases). Germline CDR1 and CDR2: LGHDT and YNNKEL (reference sequence). The V end was cut by 4 bases, the J end by 7 bases, with 17 bases between. The CDR3 runs 16 residues. The CDR3 bases are TGTGCCAGCAGCCCACGGCGGCAGGGAGGGAATTCACCCCTCCACTTT. Residues: CASSPRRQGGNSPLHF.

This rearrangement joins TRBV20-1 to TRBJ2-3; no definite D call. From germline, CDR1 is DFQATT and CDR2 SNEGSKA (reference sequence). This CDR3 comprises 13 residues. Trimming took 3 bases from V and 2 from J, leaving 9 bases between them. Here the CDR3 DNA reads TGCAGTGCTAGTACAGATTTCACAGATACGCAGTATTTT. This translates into CSASTDFTDTQYF.

This clone appeared a few times. The chain combines TRBV6-5 with TRBJ1-3; D remains unclear. V lost 0 bases to trimming and J lost 2 bases, with 11 bases between them. This CDR3 spans 16 amino acids. The germline gives CDR1 MNHEY, CDR2 SVGAGI. The CDR3 bases are TGTGCCAGCAGTTACTCGGTTTTGGGAACTGGAAACACCATATATTTT. Translated: CASSYSVLGTGNTIYF.

This chain connects TRBV7-2 to TRBJ1-6, with 7 bases fitting TRBD1. J gave up 2 bases and V 7 bases, and 11 bases lay outside the gene matches. This CDR3 comprises 17 residues. CDR1 is SGHTA, CDR2 FQGNSA, per germline. CDR3 bases: TGTGCCAGCACCGACGAACAGGGGTACACCTATAATTCACCCCTCCACTTT. Protein sequence: CASTDEQGYTYNSPLHF. The full variable domain, completed using reference TRBV7-2 and TRBJ1-6, is GAGVSQSPSNKVTEKGKDVELRCDPISGHTALYWYRQSLGQGLEFLIYFQGNSAPDKSGLPSDRFSAERTGGSVSTLTIQRTQQEDSAVYLCASTDEQGYTYNSPLHFGNGTRLTVT.

The CDR3 DNA reads TGTGCCACCGCCCCTGGGACAGATAATTCACCCCTCCACTTT. It yields the protein CATAPGTDNSPLHF. The chain is built from TRBV25-1 and TRBJ1-6, with 7 bases aligning to TRBD1. CDR1 and CDR2 from the germline V gene are MGHDK and SYGVNS. Trimming cost V 10 bases and J 5 bases; bases outside gene matches: 8. CDR3 length: 14 amino acids.

This chain connects TRBV4-2 to TRBJ2-3; TRBD1 aligns across 9 bases. Trimming took 1 base from V and 7 from J; bases not matched to a gene: 6. The CDR3 is made up of 15 amino acids. Germline CDR1 is LGHNA and CDR2 is YNFKEQ. The chain's CDR3 is CASSQATTGGYTQYF. CDR3 in DNA: TGTGCCAGCAGCCAAGCGACAACAGGGGGCTATACGCAGTATTTT.

The CDR3 region is CASSAGPNYGYTF. CDR3 bases: TGTGCCAGCAGTGCAGGGCCCAACTATGGCTACACCTTC. V is TRBV25-1 and J is TRBJ1-2, with D tentatively TRBD1 (5 bases). The CDR3 runs to 13 residues. V lost 4 bases to trimming and J lost 2 bases, with 8 bases between them. Germline V gives CDR1 MGHDK, CDR2 SYGVNS.

V is TRBV10-1 and J is TRBJ2-3, with 12 bases identical to TRBD2. CDR1 and CDR2 (germline): WNHNN, SYGVQD (reference sequence). With V trimmed by 0 bases and J by 2 bases, 3 bases remained unmatched. There are 17 residues in the CDR3. CDR3: CASSESTSGGPTDTQYF. The CDR3 region has the DNA TGCGCCAGCAGTGAGTCGACTAGCGGGGGCCCCACAGATACGCAGTATTTT.